The rows below give T cell receptor beta chains drawn from one sample of a study of CDR3 diversity in severe acne. MiXCR, run by TCRdb on the PCR reads, gives a single entry per CDR3 protein. The table lists more than 80,000 distinct CDR3 sequences, about 49% of them singletons, with 11% in the top ten. The sample consisted of blood. These receptors came from a male donor with severe acne vulgaris. Both conserved end residues are part of each CDR3. A D gene is named only where the DNA matches it firmly. Rows give clone size only sometimes, using once, few, many, or a class for an expanded clone.

CDR3nt	CDR3aa	v_gene	j_gene	abundance	d_gene
TGTGCCAGCAGCGTAGGTGGGCAGCTCGCCTACGAGCAGTACTTC	CASSVGGQLAYEQYF	TRBV9	TRBJ2-7	-	-
TGTGCCAGCAGCGTAGCGGACAGCTCCTACGAGCAGTACTTC	CASSVADSSYEQYF	TRBV9	TRBJ2-7	many	-
TGCAGTGCCCAGCGGGAGGCGCGCACCGGGGAGCTGTTTTTT	CSAQREARTGELFF	TRBV20-1	TRBJ2-2	medium-sized	TRBD2
TGCGCCAGCAGCTTGGGTTCGGCTAGTGACTCCTACGAGCAGTACTTC	CASSLGSASDSYEQYF	TRBV5-1	TRBJ2-7	-	-
TGTGCCAGCAGCCCTAAAGGGGGGGGTCGTCGGGATGGCTACACCTTC	CASSPKGGGRRDGYTF	TRBV6-5	TRBJ1-2	-	-
TGTGCCAGCAGCGTTACTAGCGGGAGAATTTCCGGGGAGCTGTTTTTT	CASSVTSGRISGELFF	TRBV9	TRBJ2-2	few	TRBD2
TGTGCCAGCAGTCATATTGGGACAGCCCGAAACACCATATATTTT	CASSHIGTARNTIYF	TRBV6-6	TRBJ1-3	few	TRBD1
TGTGCCACCAGTGATTGGGCAGTAAGTTACACCGGGGAGCTGTTTTTT	CATSDWAVSYTGELFF	TRBV24-1	TRBJ2-2	-	-
TGTGCCAGCAGTAGATACAGGGGCAACTCGAACACTGAAGCTTTCTTT	CASSRYRGNSNTEAFF	TRBV11-2	TRBJ1-1	-	TRBD1
TGTGCCAGCAGTGACGGACAGTATCTCGAGCAGTACTTC	CASSDGQYLEQYF	TRBV2	TRBJ2-7	many	-
TGTGCCAGCAGCTCCGGCTATCGGGGGACCCAGTACTTC	CASSSGYRGTQYF	TRBV7-9	TRBJ2-5	-	-
TGCAGTGAGGGGGAGCAGTACTTC	CSEGEQYF	TRBV20-1	TRBJ2-7	-	-
TGTGCCACCAGGGACAGTAACACTGAAGCTTTCTTT	CATRDSNTEAFF	TRBV24-1	TRBJ1-1	many	-
TGTGCCAGCAGCATTCCCGGGATCCAAGAGACCCAGTACTTC	CASSIPGIQETQYF	TRBV5-8	TRBJ2-5	many	-
TGTGCCAGCAGCTTGGGCATGGAGCAGTTCTTC	CASSLGMEQFF	TRBV7-9	TRBJ2-1	many	-
TGTGCCAGCATTTGGCTAGCGGGGAGACGGAACTACAATGAGCAGTTCTTC	CASIWLAGRRNYNEQFF	TRBV2	TRBJ2-1	-	TRBD2
TGTGCCAGCTCACCACCGGGGGTCGCTGGACGCCTCTCTGGAAACACCATATATTTT	CASSPPGVAGRLSGNTIYF	TRBV18	TRBJ1-3	many	-
TGTGCCAGAGACCCGAACTTCGGGAGACTAGACTACGAGCAGTACTTC	CARDPNFGRLDYEQYF	TRBV19	TRBJ2-7	-	-
TGTGCCAGCAGCTTAGGCGGGGACAGGGTAGGTTGCTCACCCCTCCACTTT	CASSLGGDRVGCSPLHF	TRBV7-9	TRBJ1-6	-	TRBD1
TGTGCCAGCAGTGTAAGTGGATGGGAGGGAGAGACCCAGTACTTC	CASSVSGWEGETQYF	TRBV12-3/TRBV12-4	TRBJ2-5	-	TRBD2
TGCAGAATCCCAAATGCCCACATTCCGGCGGGAGTGCCGTTCTTC	CRIPNAHIPAGVPFF	TRBV29-1	TRBJ2-1	many	TRBD2
TGCAGCGTTGATCCAGGGGGCAATCCTGAAGCTTTCTTT	CSVDPGGNPEAFF	TRBV29-1	TRBJ1-1	-	TRBD1
TGCAGTGCTAGACTCGGGGGCCCAGAGACCCAGCATTTT	CSARLGGPETQHF	TRBV20-1	TRBJ1-5	-	-
TGTGCCAGCAGTTTTTTAGAGGCAGAGACCCAGTACTTC	CASSFLEAETQYF	TRBV7-2	TRBJ2-5	-	-
TGTGCCAGCAGCGTCGGGGGGGTAGCGGCCTCCGATGACGAGCAGTACTTC	CASSVGGVAASDDEQYF	TRBV9	TRBJ2-7	-	TRBD2
TGTGCCAGCAGTTTAGACCTGAATACCGGTGAGCAGTTCTTC	CASSLDLNTGEQFF	TRBV12-3/TRBV12-4	TRBJ2-1	-	-
TGTGCCAGCAGACCCGGTTGGGGGACCACTAGCACAGATACGCAGTATTTT	CASRPGWGTTSTDTQYF	TRBV28	TRBJ2-3	few	-
TGCGCCAGCAGCCCGGGACTAGCGGGAGCCCCCTACGAGCAGTACTTC	CASSPGLAGAPYEQYF	TRBV5-1	TRBJ2-7	-	TRBD2
TGCAGCGTTGAGGGCGACAGGACATATGGCTACACCTTC	CSVEGDRTYGYTF	TRBV29-1	TRBJ1-2	-	-
TGTGCCAGCAGATTAGGTACGGGGCCCACCGGGGAGCTGTTTTTT	CASRLGTGPTGELFF	TRBV27	TRBJ2-2	few	-
TGTGCCAGCAACGTAGCGACAGTTAACACTGAAGCTTTCTTT	CASNVATVNTEAFF	TRBV12-3/TRBV12-4	TRBJ1-1	-	-
TGTGCCAGCAGTGACCGGGAATTCCAGGGGACCTTAACTGAAGCTTTCTTT	CASSDREFQGTLTEAFF	TRBV6-1	TRBJ1-1	-	-
TGTGCCAGCAGCTTAGGGGTAGGGCAGTTCTTC	CASSLGVGQFF	TRBV11-2	TRBJ2-1	many	-
TGTGCCAGCAGTCTAATGACAGGGACTAACTATGGCTACACCTTC	CASSLMTGTNYGYTF	TRBV2	TRBJ1-2	once	TRBD1
TGTGCCAGTTCACAGTCCTTTTCACGGGCCCCCTACGAGCAGTACTTC	CASSQSFSRAPYEQYF	TRBV6-5	TRBJ2-7	-	-
TGTGCCACCAGTGATGAGGACAGCACTGAAGCTTTCTTT	CATSDEDSTEAFF	TRBV24-1	TRBJ1-1	few	-
TGTGCCAGCAGCGTGGACAGTTCTGGGGCCAACGTCCTGACTTTC	CASSVDSSGANVLTF	TRBV11-2	TRBJ2-6	few	-
TGCGCCAGCAGCCAAGATGTTCGCATCAATCAGCCCCAGCATTTT	CASSQDVRINQPQHF	TRBV4-3	TRBJ1-5	-	-
TGTGCCAGTGAGACCCAGATGGGCGGTGAAAAACTGTTTTTT	CASETQMGGEKLFF	TRBV19	TRBJ1-4	few	-
TGTGCCAGCAGTTATCAGGGCTACAATGAGCAGTTCTTC	CASSYQGYNEQFF	TRBV2	TRBJ2-1	many	-
TGCAGCGCCATTCCCAGGAGTGAGCCCTACGAGCAGTACTTC	CSAIPRSEPYEQYF	TRBV29-1	TRBJ2-7	once	-